The next 24 T cell receptor beta chains were all read from a single sample in a study of sequential checkpoint blockade in melanoma. Treatment reported: randomized to nivolumab then ipilimumab (arm A) or the reverse (arm B). The repertoire was sequenced with immunoSEQ multiplex PCR; TCRdb's copy has only in-frame clones and lacks some. This sample has 2,500 to 3,500 clones, with roughly 20% found just once. The source was tumor tissue (inferred from file names), collected from a patient given nivolumab and ipilimumab in sequence. The receptor source for this set is a human donor with melanoma.

This clone was seen many times. The CDR3: CASSPGTSGANEQFF. In DNA, the CDR3 is TGTGCCAGCAGCCCCGGGACTAGCGGGGCCAATGAGCAGTTCTTC. The rearrangement links TRBV11-3 to TRBJ2-1; 13 bases fit TRBD2. V trimming: 5 bases; J trimming: 6 bases; junction bases outside the gene matches: 4. CDR1 is SGHNT, CDR2 YENEEA, per germline. The CDR3 contains 15 residues.

Only a few counts were recorded for this clone. The chain combines TRBV9 with TRBJ1-1; no clear D. CDR3 length: 13 residues. Germline V CDR1 and CDR2: SGDLS, YYNGEE. V lost 0 bases, J lost 12 bases, and 15 bases lay in between. DNA of the CDR3: TGTGCCAGCAGCGTAGCCGACGGCGGACGAACTTTCTTT. This codes for CASSVADGGRTFF.

The chain has TRBV6-8 and TRBJ1-1; the match to TRBD1 covers 7 bases. Germline V gene sequence: CDR1 MNHGY, CDR2 SAAAGT. V lost 1 base, J lost 1 base, and 18 bases stayed unmatched. The CDR3 sequence is 20 residues long. CDR3 DNA: TGTGCCAGCAGTTACTTTTCTCTTGTGTGGACAGGCCTAAAGAACACTGAAGCTTTCTTT. It translates to CASSYFSLVWTGLKNTEAFF.

The V and J genes are TRBV18 and TRBJ2-7, with 9 bases lining up with TRBD1. The CDR3 is made up of 15 amino acids. The J segment lost 1 base and the V segment lost 0 bases, leaving 1 base of the junction unmatched. Germline V lookup: CDR1 KGHSH, CDR2 LQKENI. The CDR3 coding sequence is TGTGCCAGCTCACCACCGGGGACAGGGTCCTACGAGCAGTACTTC. It encodes CASSPPGTGSYEQYF.

The sample holds many counts of this clone. The chain combines TRBV23-1 with TRBJ2-7; D may be TRBD1 (5 bases). TRBV23-1 is sorted into the ORF group, with uncertain function. V lost 6 bases and J lost 6, with 15 bases in between. This CDR3 has 13 residues. As DNA, the CDR3 is TGCGCCAGCAGCTTAGGCAGGGTAGGCGAGCAGTACTTC. Translation: CASSLGRVGEQYF.

CDR3 nucleotides: TGTGCCAGCAGTTTGCCGGGACTAGCGGGCTACAATGAGCAGTTCTTC. This translates into CASSLPGLAGYNEQFF. This sequence joins TRBV28 and TRBJ2-1; 12 bases line up with TRBD2. The CDR3 extends over 16 amino acids. Germline V gene data show CDR1 as MDHEN and CDR2 as SYDVKM. V shed 3 bases and J 3 bases; nucleotides not matched to a gene: 3. Filled out from reference TRBV28 and TRBJ2-1, the complete variable domain reads DVKVTQSSRYLVKRTGEKVFLECVQDMDHENMFWYRQDPGLGLRLIYFSYDVKMKEKGDIPEGYSVSREKKERFSLILESASTNQTSMYLCASSLPGLAGYNEQFFGPGTRLTVL.

This clone is labeled large. This chain uses TRBV30 with TRBJ2-1, with D possibly being TRBD2 (6 bases). The CDR3 is made up of 14 amino acids. Germline lookup yields CDR1 GTSNPN and CDR2 SVGIG (reference sequence). V was shortened by 4 bases and J by 4 bases, with 14 bases between the two germline ends. CDR3 nucleotide sequence: TGTGCCTGGACGGCCGGGACTCATTACAATGAGCAGTTCTTC. It translates to CAWTAGTHYNEQFF.

This clone has a count of ten or more. The V and J genes are TRBV4-1 and TRBJ2-7; 10 positions match TRBD1. This CDR3 contains 14 residues. After removal of 4 bases from V and 6 bases from J, the junction contained 6 bases not matched to a gene. The germline CDR1 and CDR2 sequences are MGHRA and YSYEKL. The CDR3 DNA reads TGCGCCAGCAGCCGACGGGACAGGGGTTCCGAGCAGTACTTC. Its protein product is CASSRRDRGSEQYF.

The chain recombines TRBV28 with TRBJ1-4; 7 bases match TRBD1. This CDR3 is 15 amino acids long. With V trimmed by 3 bases and J by 6 bases, 7 bases remained unmatched. CDR1 is MDHEN and CDR2 is SYDVKM in the germline V gene. DNA for the CDR3: TGTGCCAGCAGTTTCGTTCAGGGGGTTCATGAAAAACTGTTTTTT. This sequence encodes CASSFVQGVHEKLFF.

This clone was picked up a small number of times. The chain uses TRBV6-8 and TRBJ1-1, with a weak D call TRBD1 (5 bases). Looked up from germline, CDR1 is MNHGY and CDR2 is SAAAGT. The CDR3 runs to 12 residues. Trimming removed 6 bases from V and 4 bases from J, with 9 bases in between. CDR3 DNA: TGTGCCAGCAGCCCCGGGGGCACTGAAGCTTTCTTT. This codes for CASSPGGTEAFF.

The sample holds a few counts of this clone. The rearrangement links TRBV5-1 to TRBJ2-1; 10 nucleotides agree with TRBD1. Germline V gene lookup returns CDR1 SGHRS and CDR2 YFSETQ. V lost 1 base, J lost 9 bases, and 7 bases stayed unmatched. The CDR3 has 15 residues. The CDR3, as DNA: TGCGCCAGCAGCTTGATAGGGACAGGGGTAGGTGAGCAGTTCTTC. This codes for CASSLIGTGVGEQFF.

The rearrangement links TRBV14 to TRBJ2-1; 9 bases are a match to TRBD2. The V and J ends lost 9 bases and 0 bases, in that order; junction bases with no gene match: 0. The CDR3 is 13 residues long. Germline values: CDR1 SGHDN, CDR2 FVKESK. The CDR3 nucleotides are TGTGCCAGTAGCGGGAGCTCCTACAATGAGCAGTTCTTC. Its protein is CASSGSSYNEQFF.

This clone qualifies as medium-sized. The chain recombines TRBV7-1 with TRBJ1-5, with 10 bases fitting TRBD1. TRBV7-1 is known as an ORF, though its function is uncertain. The CDR3 is 15 amino acids. V gave up 4 bases and J gave up 5 bases; unmatched junction bases: 5. DNA for the CDR3: TGTGCCAGCAGCTGCCGGGACAGGGGCGATCAGCCCCAGCATTTT. Translation gives CASSCRDRGDQPQHF.

The gene calls are TRBV6-8 and TRBJ1-2, with no clear D. CDR1 and CDR2 (germline): MNHGY, SAAAGT. CDR3 size: 13 residues. Trimming took 6 bases from V and 4 from J, leaving 12 bases between them. CDR3 nucleotides: TGTGCCAGCAGCCCCGAACCGGTCTATGGCTACACCTTC. It codes for CASSPEPVYGYTF.

This clone rates as medium-sized (0.01 to 0.1%). The chain recombines TRBV30 with TRBJ1-1; D is possibly TRBD1 (5 bases). Between the trimmed V and J ends, which lost 3 bases and 5 bases, there was a span of 10 bases. Germline loops: CDR1 GTSNPN, CDR2 SVGIG (reference sequence). This CDR3 has 12 amino acids. As DNA, the CDR3 is TGTGCCTGGAGCGTAGGGGTTACTGAAGCTTTCTTT. Translating it yields CAWSVGVTEAFF. The whole variable domain, filled in from reference TRBV30 and TRBJ1-1, reads SQTIHQWPATLVQPVGSPLSLECTVEGTSNPNLYWYRQAAGRGLQLLFYSVGIGQISSEVPQNLSASRPQDRQFILSSKKLLLSDSGFYLCAWSVGVTEAFFGQGTRLTVV.

This clone occurred many times. The chain recombines TRBV23-1 with TRBJ2-2; TRBD2 aligns across 10 bases. TRBV23-1 is noted as an ORF with a role that remains uncertain. Trimming cost V 6 bases and J 6 bases; bases outside gene matches: 10. The CDR3 totals 16 residues. This CDR3 reads CASSQDPSGGAGELFF. As DNA, the CDR3 is TGCGCCAGCAGCCAAGATCCCAGCGGGGGGGCCGGGGAGCTGTTTTTT.

By proportion, this clone is medium-sized. This chain links TRBV11-3 with TRBJ1-4; 7 bases are a match to TRBD1. The germline V gene has CDR1 SGHNT and CDR2 YENEEA. There are 16 residues in the CDR3. Trimming at V came to 4 bases and at J to 8 bases, leaving 13 bases not matched to a gene. In nucleotides, the CDR3 is TGTGCCAGCAGCTCCTATACCGGGACAGTGACCGAAAAACTGTTTTTT. Encoded protein: CASSSYTGTVTEKLFF.

The J gene is TRBJ1-2, the V gene TRBV28; 10 bases are shared with TRBD1. V shed 5 bases and J 4 bases; nucleotides not matched to a gene: 10. CDR3 length: 16 amino acids. Germline V gene sequence: CDR1 MDHEN, CDR2 SYDVKM. As DNA, the CDR3 is TGTGCCAGCAGTGTGGCTATGGGACAGGGGATCTATGGCTACACCTTC. Translating it yields CASSVAMGQGIYGYTF.

This clone turned up a few times. The V call is TRBV10-2, the J call TRBJ2-5; D unclear. V gave up 0 bases and J gave up 1 base, with 12 bases separating them. This CDR3 region has 16 residues. Looked up from germline, CDR1 is WSHSY and CDR2 is SAAADI. CDR3 bases: TGCGCCAGCAGTGAGTCTTCGGGTACTGTCCAAGAGACCCAGTACTTC. Its protein is CASSESSGTVQETQYF.

Many counts were recorded for this clone. The CDR3 DNA sequence: TGTGCCAGCAGCCCCCTTAGGGGACAGGGGTTCGCATCCTACAATGAGCAGTTCTTC. This gives the protein CASSPLRGQGFASYNEQFF. The chain carries TRBV11-3 and TRBJ2-1; 10 bases align to TRBD1. The junction had 14 bases not matched to a gene; V was cut back by 5 bases and J by 1 base. The germline gives CDR1 SGHNT, CDR2 YENEEA. This CDR3 comprises 19 residues.

This clone was observed at least ten times. V is TRBV11-3 and J is TRBJ2-7, with D tentatively TRBD1 or TRBD2 (5 bases each). The germline gives CDR1 SGHNT, CDR2 YENEEA. The V and J ends lost 4 bases and 7 bases respectively, with 17 bases between them. This CDR3 spans 14 amino acids. In nucleotides, the CDR3 is TGTGCCAGCAGCTCTTCCGGGGCTTCGAGGGAGCAGTACTTC. Encoded protein: CASSSSGASREQYF.

The chain joins TRBV5-1 to TRBJ2-1; TRBD1 agrees at 9 bases. CDR1 and CDR2 from the germline V gene are SGHRS and YFSETQ. Unmatched junction bases numbered 15, after V lost 4 bases and J lost 4 bases. This CDR3 has 18 amino acids. The CDR3 DNA reads as TGCGCCAGCAGCCACCCGAAATCCGGGACAGGGTTTTACAATGAGCAGTTCTTC. It is translated as CASSHPKSGTGFYNEQFF.

This clone came up many times. The rearrangement uses TRBV11-3 and TRBJ1-2, with D tentatively TRBD1 (6 bases). The ends were cut back, 2 bases at V and 3 bases at J, with 10 bases in the middle. Germline V gene data show CDR1 as SGHNT and CDR2 as YENEEA. The CDR3 extends over 14 amino acids. The CDR3 reads CASSLKGGHYGYTF. The CDR3 region has the DNA TGTGCCAGCAGCTTAAAGGGGGGCCACTATGGCTACACCTTC.

By share, this clone ranks as medium-sized. V and J are TRBV11-3 and TRBJ1-1; D is undetermined. This CDR3 is 15 amino acids long. Germline values: CDR1 SGHNT, CDR2 YENEEA. With 5 bases removed from V and 1 base from J, the gap between germline ends came to 14 bases. The CDR3 spells CASSQSTSTNTEAFF. CDR3 nucleotide sequence: TGTGCCAGCAGCCAATCAACGTCAACGAACACTGAAGCTTTCTTT.